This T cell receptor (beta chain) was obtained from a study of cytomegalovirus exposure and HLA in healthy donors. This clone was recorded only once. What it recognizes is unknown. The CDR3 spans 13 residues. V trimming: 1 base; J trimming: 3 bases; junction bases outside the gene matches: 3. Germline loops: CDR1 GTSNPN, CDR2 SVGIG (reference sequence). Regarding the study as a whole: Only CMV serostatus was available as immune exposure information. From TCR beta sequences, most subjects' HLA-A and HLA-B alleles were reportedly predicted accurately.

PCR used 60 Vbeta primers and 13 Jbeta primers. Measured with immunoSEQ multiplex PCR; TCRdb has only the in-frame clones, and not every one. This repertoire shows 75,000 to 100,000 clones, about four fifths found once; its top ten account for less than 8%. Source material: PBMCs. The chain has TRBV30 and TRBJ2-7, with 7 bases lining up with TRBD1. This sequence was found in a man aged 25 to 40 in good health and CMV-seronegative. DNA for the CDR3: TGTGCCTGGAGTGCGGGACAGAACTACGAGCAGTACTTC. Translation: CAWSAGQNYEQYF.